This TCR beta chain was captured by sequencing in a study of human T cells and chemical hapten exposure. Study details: Patients having alopecia areata, totalis or universalis were mostly female.

Noted time point: patch test 2, 6 weeks after DPC sensitization. Treatment: therapeutic diphenylcyclopropenone sensitization with weekly scalp DPC. To note about this clonotype: Its antigen is undetermined.

As the library was built, unique molecular identifiers were attached to individual cDNA molecules. MiXCR, applied by TCRdb to the RACE reads, yields one record per CDR3 protein. In the table there are 75,000 to 95,000 distinct CDR3 sequences, roughly 9.6% of which are singletons. General study points: Significantly greater numbers of large CDR3 similarity clusters came from expanded TCRs than from controls.

Trimming pared 6 bases from V and 4 bases from J, leaving 15 bases between. Germline loops: CDR1 SGHVS, CDR2 FQNEAQ. CDR3 size: 15 residues. J is TRBJ1-4 and V is TRBV7-8, with D perhaps matching TRBD1 (6 bases). This sequence originates from a man aged 40-55 years with alopecia areata. Some clones in this sample may be carry-over from other donors' samples. The sample here was whole blood, taken in connection with sensitization to the hapten diphenylcyclopropenone (DPC). CDR3 DNA sequence: TGTGCCAGCAGTAAAACAGGGACCTTTAATGAAAAACTGTTTTTT. It encodes CASSKTGTFNEKLFF.